One and the same sample provided the 32 T cell receptor beta chains below, sequenced in a study of OX40 agonist ivuxolimab in advanced cancers. Method: immunoSEQ multiplex PCR; TCRdb's copy keeps in-frame clones and lacks some. Of about 120,000 clones listed, 93% were seen once; the top ten hold about 0.15%. The sequencing here drew on CD4+ or CD8+ T cells sorted from blood, taken in a trial of the OX40 agonist ivuxolimab. All receptors derive from an adult with an advanced solid tumor such as melanoma, head and neck, liver or kidney cancer.

In this sample, this clone turned up a few times. The rearrangement uses TRBV20-1 and TRBJ1-1; D unresolved. V was cut by 5 bases and J by 0 bases, with 4 bases left in between. The CDR3 loop spans 11 amino acids. The germline gives CDR1 DFQATT, CDR2 SNEGSKA (reference sequence). CDR3 sequence: CSAGLNTEAFF. CDR3 sequence (DNA): TGCAGTGCTGGGCTGAACACTGAAGCTTTCTTT.

A word on this clone: Other nucleotide sequences from this sample produce the same CDR3. The chain joins TRBV6-5 to TRBJ2-4, with 11 bases aligning to TRBD1. The germline gives CDR1 MNHEY, CDR2 SVGAGI. Unmatched junction bases numbered 5, after V lost 2 bases and J lost 11 bases. The CDR3 contains 14 residues. In nucleotides, the CDR3 is TGTGCCAGCAGTTACGGGGGACAGGGGGGGGTTCAGTACTTC. Residues: CASSYGGQGGVQYF.

V gene TRBV18 combines with J gene TRBJ2-2; D not resolved. Germline CDR1 reads KGHSH; CDR2 reads LQKENI. With 3 bases removed from V and 3 bases from J, the gap between germline ends came to 5 bases. The CDR3 is made up of 13 amino acids. The CDR3 DNA is TGTGCCAGCTCACCGCTAGACACCGGGGAGCTGTTTTTT. Translated, it gives CASSPLDTGELFF.

The chain recombines TRBV28 with TRBJ2-7; D is possibly TRBD2 (5 bases). Trimming cost V 4 bases and J 5 bases, with 9 bases left between them. This CDR3 spans 12 amino acids. Per germline, CDR1 MDHEN and CDR2 SYDVKM. As DNA, the CDR3 is TGTGCCAGCAGTTCGGCCGGGAACGAGCAGTACTTC. Amino acids: CASSSAGNEQYF.

The chain couples TRBV7-2 to TRBJ1-3; 8 bases map to TRBD1. CDR1 and CDR2 (germline): SGHTA, FQGNSA. Unmatched junction bases numbered 2, after V lost 5 bases and J lost 2 bases. This CDR3 region has 14 residues. The CDR3 loop is CASSQGAPGNTIYF. The CDR3 DNA reads as TGTGCCAGCAGCCAGGGGGCGCCTGGAAACACCATATATTTT.

The chain links TRBV5-1 to TRBJ2-7; D is unclear. The CDR3 runs to 15 residues. V was cut by 5 bases and J by 0 bases, with 15 bases left in between. Germline CDR1 SGHRS, CDR2 YFSETQ. This CDR3 is CASSYLEVSSYEQYF. The CDR3 nucleotides read TGCGCCAGCAGTTACCTTGAGGTTAGCTCCTACGAGCAGTACTTC.

V is TRBV10-1 and J is TRBJ1-3; 7 bases are a match to TRBD1. The germline V gene has CDR1 WNHNN and CDR2 SYGVQD (reference sequence). V shed 5 bases and J 6 bases; nucleotides not matched to a gene: 13. The length of the CDR3 is 16 residues. DNA for the CDR3: TGCGCCAGCAGTTACTGGAGACAGGGAACTCAAAACACCATATATTTT. Protein product: CASSYWRQGTQNTIYF.

The chain couples TRBV9 to TRBJ2-3; 10 bases are a match to TRBD1. With 4 bases clipped from V and 4 bases from J, the junction kept 6 bases outside the gene matches. There are 15 residues in the CDR3. Germline CDR1 is SGDLS and CDR2 is YYNGEE. The chain's CDR3 is CASSPPGTGADTQYF. The CDR3 region has the DNA TGTGCCAGCAGCCCCCCCGGGACAGGGGCAGATACGCAGTATTTT.

This rearrangement joins TRBV27 to TRBJ1-1; TRBD1 might be the D (6 bases). Germline CDR1 reads MNHEY; CDR2 reads SMNVEV (reference sequence). V gave up 2 bases and J gave up 4 bases, with 11 bases separating them. The CDR3 runs to 14 residues. CDR3 amino acids: CASSLALGGTEAFF. The CDR3, as DNA: TGTGCCAGCAGTTTAGCTTTAGGGGGCACTGAAGCTTTCTTT.

Here the CDR3 DNA reads TGCGCCAGCAGCTTGGTACCAACCACAGATACGCAGTATTTT. This translates into CASSLVPTTDTQYF. The chain combines TRBV5-1 with TRBJ2-3; D is undetermined. The CDR3 has 14 residues. V shed 0 bases and J shed 2 bases, with 7 bases lying between them. The V gene's germline CDR1 is SGHRS and CDR2 YFSETQ.

The rearrangement joins TRBV5-1 to TRBJ1-1; tentative D call: TRBD1 (6 bases). Trimming stripped 1 base from V and 4 bases from J, with 14 bases between. The CDR3 totals 15 residues. Per germline, CDR1 SGHRS and CDR2 YFSETQ. As DNA, the CDR3 is TGCGCCAGCAGCTTGTCGGGGGCGATGAGCACTGAAGCTTTCTTT. Translated: CASSLSGAMSTEAFF.

The gene calls are TRBV7-2 and TRBJ2-7; 9 bases match TRBD2. There are 14 residues in the CDR3. J lost 6 bases, V lost 5 bases, and 8 bases had no gene match. Germline V gene sequence: CDR1 SGHTA, CDR2 FQGNSA. CDR3 nucleotide sequence: TGTGCCAGCAGCCTATCGGGACTAGCTAGCGAGCAGTACTTC. Translating it yields CASSLSGLASEQYF.

The chain carries TRBV6-5 and TRBJ1-4; maybe TRBD1 (5 bases). Germline CDR1 reads MNHEY; CDR2 reads SVGAGI. The CDR3 has 16 residues. V dropped 0 bases and J dropped 7 bases, with 15 bases sitting between them. The CDR3 nucleotides read TGTGCCAGCAGTTACTCTCGGGACCAGCCTGGTGAAAAACTGTTTTTT. Translation gives CASSYSRDQPGEKLFF.

The chain links TRBV5-1 to TRBJ2-7; 10 nucleotides agree with TRBD2. The V segment lost 1 base and the J segment 6 bases; nucleotides outside the gene matches: 7. Germline loops: CDR1 SGHRS, CDR2 YFSETQ. The CDR3 runs 15 residues. The CDR3 DNA reads as TGCGCCAGCAGCTTGCTAGCGGGGGTTTCAGGCGAGCAGTACTTC. Amino acids: CASSLLAGVSGEQYF.

This chain uses TRBV2 with TRBJ2-1; D call uncertain. This CDR3 has 12 residues. Germline V gene data show CDR1 as SNHLY and CDR2 as FYNNEI. Deletions cut 7 bases from V and 3 bases from J, with 7 bases between. The CDR3 DNA is TGTGCCAGCAAAACTTACTACAATGAGCAGTTCTTC. This sequence encodes CASKTYYNEQFF.

The chain carries TRBV5-1 and TRBJ2-1; D unresolved. CDR3 size: 11 residues. V shed 0 bases and J shed 8 bases, with 3 bases lying between them. CDR1 SGHRS and CDR2 YFSETQ come from the germline V gene. The CDR3 region has the DNA TGCGCCAGCAGCTTGGCGGATGAGCAGTTCTTC. Amino acid sequence: CASSLADEQFF.

The V and J genes are TRBV5-1 and TRBJ2-5, with TRBD2 identical over 11 bases. The CDR3 length is 14 residues. J lost 3 bases, V lost 4 bases, and 2 bases had no gene match. Germline CDR1 SGHRS, CDR2 YFSETQ. The DNA of the CDR3 is TGCGCCAGCAGCCCGGGACTAGCGGAAGAGACCCAGTACTTC. Protein product: CASSPGLAEETQYF.

The gene calls are TRBV28 and TRBJ2-7; D perhaps matches TRBD1 (6 bases). Germline V gives CDR1 MDHEN, CDR2 SYDVKM. The CDR3 runs to 12 residues. V was trimmed by 5 bases and J by 6 bases, leaving 11 bases between them. This chain's CDR3 is CASSRGKFEQYF. CDR3 nucleotide sequence: TGTGCCAGCAGTAGGGGGAAGTTCGAGCAGTACTTC.

V is TRBV28 and J is TRBJ1-1; D is unresolved. Trimming cost V 7 bases and J 10 bases, with 13 bases left between them. The germline CDR1 and CDR2 sequences are MDHEN and SYDVKM. The CDR3 loop spans 11 amino acids. The CDR3 bases are TGTGCCAGCACCTCACCTTCGGGAGCTTTCTTT. It specifies CASTSPSGAFF.

The chain has TRBV18 and TRBJ2-3, with 9 bases aligning to TRBD1. In germline, CDR1 is KGHSH, CDR2 LQKENI. The CDR3 consists of 15 residues. J was trimmed by 1 base and V by 4 bases; bases with no gene match: 3. The CDR3 DNA follows: TGTGCCAGCTCACGCAGACAGGGGGGCACAGATACGCAGTATTTT. Residues: CASSRRQGGTDTQYF. Drawing the rest from reference TRBV18 and TRBJ2-3, the complete variable domain is NAGVMQNPRHLVRRRGQEARLRCSPMKGHSHVYWYRQLPEEGLKFMVYLQKENIIDESGMPKERFSAEFPKEGPSILRIQQVVRGDSAAYFCASSRRQGGTDTQYFGPGTRLTVL.

The rearrangement uses TRBV6-5 and TRBJ1-3; unclear D gene. CDR3 length: 13 residues. V lost 6 bases and J 2 bases, leaving 8 bases between the germline ends. Per germline, CDR1 MNHEY and CDR2 SVGAGI. This CDR3 is CASSPSPGNTIYF. The CDR3 DNA reads TGTGCCAGCAGCCCATCTCCTGGAAACACCATATATTTT.

This chain uses TRBV11-2 with TRBJ2-2; D is uncertain. The CDR3 covers 13 residues. Trimming shortened V by 4 bases and J by 1 base, and 4 bases separated the two germline ends. The germline V gene has CDR1 SGHAT and CDR2 FQNNGV. The CDR3 DNA reads TGTGCCAGCAGCTGGGGGAACACCGGGGAGCTGTTTTTT. As protein: CASSWGNTGELFF. The variable domain in full, with the rest retrieved from reference TRBV11-2 and TRBJ2-2, is EAGVAQSPRYKIIEKRQSVAFWCNPISGHATLYWYQQILGQGPKLLIQFQNNGVVDDSQLPKDRFSAERLKGVDSTLKIQPAKLEDSAVYLCASSWGNTGELFFGEGSRLTVL.

The rearrangement links TRBV2 to TRBJ2-3; D might be TRBD2 (5 bases). This CDR3 is built from 14 residues. CDR1 is SNHLY and CDR2 is FYNNEI in the germline V gene. V lost 6 bases and J 0 bases, leaving 10 bases between the germline ends. The CDR3 here is CASSRTSSTDTQYF. The CDR3 DNA is TGTGCCAGCAGCCGGACTTCTAGCACAGATACGCAGTATTTT.

This chain uses TRBV6-5 with TRBJ2-5; D is possibly TRBD1 (6 bases). CDR3 length equals 15 residues. V was cut by 5 bases and J by 1 base, with 14 bases left in between. Germline V gene data show CDR1 as MNHEY and CDR2 as SVGAGI. The CDR3 sequence is CASSRPVRGQETQYF. For the CDR3, the DNA is TGTGCCAGCAGTCGCCCTGTCAGGGGCCAAGAGACCCAGTACTTC.

The gene calls are TRBV28 and TRBJ2-2; D is ambiguous. V was cut by 6 bases and J by 6 bases, with 14 bases left in between. Germline loops: CDR1 MDHEN, CDR2 SYDVKM. The CDR3 covers 14 residues. For the CDR3, the DNA is TGTGCCAGCAGGCATTACCCGGAAGCCGGGGAGCTGTTTTTT. Translated: CASRHYPEAGELFF.

This clone was picked up a small number of times. The chain joins TRBV7-9 to TRBJ2-3, with D unresolved. Germline CDR1 SEHNR, CDR2 FQNEAQ (reference sequence). The CDR3 spans 15 residues. V lost 6 bases, J lost 6 bases, and 19 bases lay in between. CDR3 nucleotide sequence: TGTGCCAGCAGTCCCGGTGGTAGGGATGTGGATACGCAGTATTTT. This codes for CASSPGGRDVDTQYF.

This rearrangement joins TRBV5-1 to TRBJ2-1; 10 bases map to TRBD2. The CDR3 consists of 15 residues. Germline V lookup: CDR1 SGHRS, CDR2 YFSETQ. Trimming cost V 4 bases and J 6 bases; bases outside gene matches: 7. The CDR3 region is CASSVHSGGPNEQFF. The CDR3 DNA follows: TGCGCCAGCAGCGTTCATAGCGGGGGGCCCAATGAGCAGTTCTTC.

This sequence joins TRBV5-4 and TRBJ2-1; D is undetermined. V was cut by 2 bases and J by 5 bases, with 8 bases left in between. From germline, CDR1 is SGHNT and CDR2 YYREEE (reference sequence). The CDR3 sequence is 13 residues long. The CDR3 nucleotides read TGTGCCAGCAGCTTCGGGCCCAACAATGAGCAGTTCTTC. Translated: CASSFGPNNEQFF.

This rearrangement joins TRBV5-1 to TRBJ1-2, with a tentative D call TRBD1 (5 bases). The CDR3 is 14 residues long. The V and J ends lost 2 bases and 4 bases respectively, with 12 bases between them. Germline CDR1 and CDR2: SGHRS and YFSETQ. The CDR3 region is CASSFGPGSYGYTF. DNA for the CDR3: TGCGCCAGCAGCTTTGGACCAGGGAGCTATGGCTACACCTTC.

V is TRBV19 and J is TRBJ2-7; 7 positions agree with TRBD1. The ends lost 4 bases at V and 7 bases at J; junction bases unmatched: 4. The germline V gene encodes CDR1 LNHDA and CDR2 SQIVND (reference sequence). The CDR3 spans 12 residues. The CDR3 here is CASSREGAEQYF. CDR3 bases: TGTGCCAGTAGTAGAGAGGGGGCTGAGCAGTACTTC.

This chain joins TRBV16 and TRBJ2-3; D is possibly TRBD1 or TRBD2 (5 bases each). Per germline, CDR1 KGHSY and CDR2 FQNENV. The CDR3 runs 13 residues. The V end was cut by 0 bases, the J end by 4 bases, with 5 bases between. The CDR3: CASSQSGADTQYF. Here the CDR3 DNA reads TGTGCCAGCAGCCAATCGGGGGCAGATACGCAGTATTTT.

This clone has a single count. The chain joins TRBV2 to TRBJ2-3; D may match TRBD1 or TRBD2 (6 bases each). Trimming left V 7 bases short and J 0 bases short, with 17 bases between. Germline V gives CDR1 SNHLY, CDR2 FYNNEI. The CDR3 runs 16 residues. As DNA, the CDR3 is TGTGCCAGCAAGAGGGGGGCGGCCCCCAGCACAGATACGCAGTATTTT. It translates to CASKRGAAPSTDTQYF.